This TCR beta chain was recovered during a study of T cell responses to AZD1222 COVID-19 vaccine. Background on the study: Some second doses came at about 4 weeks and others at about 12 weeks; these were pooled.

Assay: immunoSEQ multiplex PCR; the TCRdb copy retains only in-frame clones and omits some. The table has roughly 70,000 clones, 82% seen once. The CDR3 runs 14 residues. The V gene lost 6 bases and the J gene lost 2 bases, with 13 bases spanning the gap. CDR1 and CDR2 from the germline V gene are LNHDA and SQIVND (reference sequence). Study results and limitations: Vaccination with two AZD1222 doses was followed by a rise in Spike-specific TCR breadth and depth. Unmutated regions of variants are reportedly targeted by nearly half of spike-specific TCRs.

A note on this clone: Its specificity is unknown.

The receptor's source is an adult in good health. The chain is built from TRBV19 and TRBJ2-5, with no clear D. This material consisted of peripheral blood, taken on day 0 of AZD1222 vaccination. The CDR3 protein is CASRAAGQQETQYF. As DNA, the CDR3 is TGTGCCAGTAGGGCCGCAGGTCAGCAAGAGACCCAGTACTTC.